This TCR beta chain was documented in a study of T cell repertoires in cytomegalovirus infection. Study-wide results and caveats: Of the TCR beta families, the public ones yielded a cumulative frequency that identified carriers of CMV plus the relevant HLA.

The CDR3 runs 14 residues. In germline, CDR1 is LNHNV, CDR2 YYDKDF (reference sequence). V lost 5 bases, J lost 13 bases, and 18 bases lay in between. TCRdb used MiXCR to reprocess the reads, holding one entry per CDR3 protein. This table holds roughly 600,000 distinct CDR3 sequences, 24% found once. This clonotype has more than one count but fewer than ten. Its specificity is not known. Sequencing used CD8+ T cells from PBMCs. V usage is TRBV15 and J usage is TRBJ1-6, with D possibly being TRBD1 (5 bases). The sequence derives from a human donor in good health (CMV status not recorded). Some clones in this sample may be carry-over from other donors' samples. The CDR3: CATSGTGPGIPLHF. In nucleotides, the CDR3 is TGTGCCACCAGCGGAACGGGGCCGGGGATCCCCCTCCACTTT.